A single sample gave rise to the 13 T cell receptor beta chains below, sequenced in a study of graft-versus-host responses after intestinal transplantation. Profiling relied on immunoSEQ multiplex PCR, and the TCRdb table lists in-frame clones only, not all of them. Found here are 95,000 or so clones, 75% to 95% of them singletons; the top ten hold roughly a sixth. The sequences come from PBMCs, collected around 68 weeks after intestinal transplant. All receptors come from a human patient who received an intestinal transplant, so some T cells may come from the graft donor.

This clone was seen only once. One junction end does not reproduce the germline sequence, and a read error may be involved. V gene TRBV7-8 combines with J gene TRBJ1-1; 8 bases match TRBD1. This CDR3 spans 14 amino acids. Germline V gives CDR1 SGHVS, CDR2 FQNEAQ. Here the CDR3 reads CASRLDRGNTEAFF. CDR3 in DNA: TGTGCCAGCAGGTTAGACAGGGGGAACACTGAAGCTTTCTTT.

The rearrangement uses TRBV6-5 and TRBJ2-5; 9 positions agree with TRBD1. The germline CDR1 and CDR2 sequences are MNHEY and SVGAGI. The junction had 3 bases not matched to a gene; V was cut back by 6 bases and J by 4 bases. The CDR3 covers 13 residues. The CDR3 sequence: CASRGTGRETQYF. The CDR3 nucleotides are TGTGCCAGCAGGGGGACAGGGCGAGAGACCCAGTACTTC.

This rearrangement joins TRBV5-1 to TRBJ1-3, with D hard to call. The CDR3 totals 14 residues. With 7 bases removed from V and 0 bases from J, the gap between germline ends came to 11 bases. The germline V gene encodes CDR1 SGHRS and CDR2 YFSETQ. CDR3 loop: CASAPDASGNTIYF. The CDR3 coding sequence is TGCGCCAGCGCCCCAGACGCCTCTGGAAACACCATATATTTT.

This chain links TRBV10-3 with TRBJ1-1; 7 positions agree with TRBD1. The V segment lost 10 bases and the J segment 1 base; nucleotides outside the gene matches: 6. Germline V gives CDR1 ENHRY, CDR2 SYGVKD. The CDR3 extends over 13 amino acids. The CDR3 protein is CATGQAPNTEAFF. CDR3 DNA: TGTGCCACCGGACAGGCGCCGAACACTGAAGCTTTCTTT.

CDR3 bases: TGCAGCGTTGAAGATCTTGGACCGCGAGATACGCAGTATTTT. It encodes CSVEDLGPRDTQYF. V and J are TRBV29-1 and TRBJ2-3; unclear D gene. The CDR3 runs to 14 residues. Germline values: CDR1 SQVTM, CDR2 ANQGSEA. Trimming removed 0 bases from V and 5 bases from J, with 12 bases in between.

This chain connects TRBV5-1 to TRBJ1-1; D is uncertain. The V gene's germline CDR1 is SGHRS and CDR2 YFSETQ. Trimming removed 1 base from V and 0 bases from J, with 7 bases in between. The CDR3 extends over 14 amino acids. As DNA, the CDR3 is TGCGCCAGCAGCTTGCGGCAGATGAACACTGAAGCTTTCTTT. It codes for CASSLRQMNTEAFF. The full variable domain, its missing parts supplied by reference TRBV5-1 and TRBJ1-1, is KAGVTQTPRYLIKTRGQQVTLSCSPISGHRSVSWYQQTPGQGLQFLFEYFSETQRNKGNFPGRFSGRQFSNSRSEMNVSTLELGDSALYLCASSLRQMNTEAFFGQGTRLTVV.

The genes are TRBV15 and TRBJ1-1; D is perhaps TRBD1 (5 bases). V gave up 3 bases and J gave up 0 bases, with 11 bases separating them. Germline CDR1 LNHNV, CDR2 YYDKDF (reference sequence). This CDR3 is built from 15 residues. For the CDR3, the DNA is TGTGCCACCAGCAGGGCGGGACTCATGAACACTGAAGCTTTCTTT. Translating it yields CATSRAGLMNTEAFF.

The chain has TRBV18 and TRBJ2-7, with D possibly being TRBD1 or TRBD2 (6 bases each). Germline-derived CDR1 and CDR2 are KGHSH and LQKENI. Trimming took 4 bases from V and 1 from J, leaving 11 bases between them. The CDR3 totals 14 residues. DNA for the CDR3: TGTGCCAGCTCACAGACTAGGGGGTCCTACGAGCAGTACTTC. Amino acid sequence: CASSQTRGSYEQYF.

The rearrangement uses TRBV13 and TRBJ1-1; 8 positions match TRBD1. The CDR3 is 17 residues long. The germline CDR1 and CDR2 sequences are PRHDT and FYEKMQ (reference sequence). The junction had 12 bases not matched to a gene; V was cut back by 2 bases and J by 4 bases. CDR3 nucleotide sequence: TGTGCCAGCAGCTTATACCCGGCAGGGGGCCCATCCACTGAAGCTTTCTTT. Amino acids: CASSLYPAGGPSTEAFF.

The rearrangement uses TRBV6-5 and TRBJ2-7, with D possibly being TRBD1 (6 bases). CDR1 MNHEY and CDR2 SVGAGI come from the germline V gene. The V and J ends lost 5 bases and 2 bases respectively, with 13 bases between them. This CDR3 spans 14 amino acids. The CDR3 bases are TGTGCCAGCAGTCCCGGGACACCGACCTACGAGCAGTACTTC. Translation: CASSPGTPTYEQYF.

The genes are TRBV15 and TRBJ1-5; D is unclear. The germline V and J ends were trimmed by 1 base and 7 bases, with 8 bases remaining between them. Germline V lookup: CDR1 LNHNV, CDR2 YYDKDF (reference sequence). CDR3 length equals 13 residues. CDR3 region: CATSRGGGQPQHF. The CDR3, as DNA: TGTGCCACCAGCAGAGGAGGCGGCCAGCCCCAGCATTTT.

The chain links TRBV27 to TRBJ1-2; D is perhaps TRBD1 (5 bases). This CDR3 is built from 13 residues. V lost 6 bases, J lost 4 bases, and 12 bases lay in between. Per germline, CDR1 MNHEY and CDR2 SMNVEV (reference sequence). The CDR3 DNA sequence: TGTGCCAGCAGGCAGGGACGGCTCTATGGCTACACCTTC. Translated, it gives CASRQGRLYGYTF.

Concerning this clone: A far more abundant clone sits one base away, making this likely a read error. The chain is built from TRBV4-1 and TRBJ2-1, with D possibly TRBD2 on 5 matching bases. The V end lost 5 bases, the J end lost 8 bases, and 22 bases lay between the germline ends. The germline gives CDR1 MGHRA, CDR2 YSYEKL. The CDR3 covers 16 residues. The CDR3 loop reads CASSLPDRGSWDEQFF. CDR3 in DNA: TGCGCCAGCAGCTTACCCGATCGGGGTAGCTGGGATGAGCAGTTCTTC.